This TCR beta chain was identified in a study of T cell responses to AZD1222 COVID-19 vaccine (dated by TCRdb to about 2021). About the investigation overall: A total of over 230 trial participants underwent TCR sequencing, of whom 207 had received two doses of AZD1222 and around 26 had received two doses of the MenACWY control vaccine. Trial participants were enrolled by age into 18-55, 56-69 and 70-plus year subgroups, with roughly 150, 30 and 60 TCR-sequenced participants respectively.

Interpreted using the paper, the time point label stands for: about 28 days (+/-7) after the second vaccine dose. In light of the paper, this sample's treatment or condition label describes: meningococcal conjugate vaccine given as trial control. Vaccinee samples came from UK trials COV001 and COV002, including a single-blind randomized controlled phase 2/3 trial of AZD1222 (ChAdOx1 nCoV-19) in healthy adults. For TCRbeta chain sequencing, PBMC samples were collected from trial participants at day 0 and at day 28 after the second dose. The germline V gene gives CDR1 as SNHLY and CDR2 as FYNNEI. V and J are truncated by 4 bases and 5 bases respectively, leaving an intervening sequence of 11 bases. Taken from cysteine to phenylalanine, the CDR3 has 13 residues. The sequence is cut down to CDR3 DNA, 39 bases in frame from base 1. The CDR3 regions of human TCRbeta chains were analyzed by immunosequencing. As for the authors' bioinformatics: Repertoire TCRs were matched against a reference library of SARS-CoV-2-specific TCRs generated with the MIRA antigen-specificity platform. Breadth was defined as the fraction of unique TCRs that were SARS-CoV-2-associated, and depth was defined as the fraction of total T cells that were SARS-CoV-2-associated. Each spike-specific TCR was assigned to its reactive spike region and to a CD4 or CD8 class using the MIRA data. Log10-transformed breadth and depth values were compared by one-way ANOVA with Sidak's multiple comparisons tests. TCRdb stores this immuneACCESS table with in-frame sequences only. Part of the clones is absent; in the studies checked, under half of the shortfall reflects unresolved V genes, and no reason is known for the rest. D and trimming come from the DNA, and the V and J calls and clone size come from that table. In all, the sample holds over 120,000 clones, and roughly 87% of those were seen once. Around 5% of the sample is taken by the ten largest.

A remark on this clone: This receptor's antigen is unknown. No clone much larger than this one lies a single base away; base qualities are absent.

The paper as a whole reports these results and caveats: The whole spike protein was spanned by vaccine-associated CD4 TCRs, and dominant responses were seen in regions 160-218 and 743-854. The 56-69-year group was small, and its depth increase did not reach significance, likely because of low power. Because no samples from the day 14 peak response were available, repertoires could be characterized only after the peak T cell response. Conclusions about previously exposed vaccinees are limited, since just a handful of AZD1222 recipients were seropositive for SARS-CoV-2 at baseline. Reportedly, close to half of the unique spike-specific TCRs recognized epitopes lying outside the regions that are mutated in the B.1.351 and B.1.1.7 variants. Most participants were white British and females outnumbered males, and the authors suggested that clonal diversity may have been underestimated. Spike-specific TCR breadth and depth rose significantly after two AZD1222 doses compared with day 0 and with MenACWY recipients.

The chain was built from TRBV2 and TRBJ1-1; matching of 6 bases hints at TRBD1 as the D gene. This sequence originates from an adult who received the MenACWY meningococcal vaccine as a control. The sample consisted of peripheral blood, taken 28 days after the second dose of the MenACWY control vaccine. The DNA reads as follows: TGTGCCAGCAGTGCTGGCAGGGGTACTGAAGCTTTCTTT. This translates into CASSAGRGTEAFF.